These 4 T cell receptor beta chains were all obtained from the same sample, sequenced in a study of beta chain features in type 1 diabetes. Study-level results: When Type 1 diabetes patients were examined, their TCRB CDR3s proved moderately but significantly shorter in all four CD4+ subsets.

No antigen is known for these receptors. TCRB transcripts that were expressed got sequenced, as all of the isolated RNA had been reverse transcribed. Some clones are missing from TCRdb's copy, which holds only in-frame ones; the method was immunoSEQ multiplex PCR. The table records 250,000 to 300,000 clones, roughly an eighth of them present only once. The material sequenced was naive CD4+ T cells from blood. These receptors were obtained from a man between 25 and 39 years old with type 1 diabetes.

This clone was counted only a few times. The chain recombines TRBV29-1 with TRBJ2-1; possible D gene TRBD2, 6 bases. V shed 7 bases and J shed 1 base, with 11 bases lying between them. Per the germline V gene, CDR1 is SQVTM and CDR2 is ANQGSEA. CDR3 length equals 13 residues. In nucleotides, the CDR3 is TGCAGCGGGCGGAGGGAATCCTACAATGAGCAGTTCTTC. Protein product: CSGRRESYNEQFF.

In DNA form, the CDR3 reads TGTGCCAGCAGCCAAGGGGCCCAGCCCCAGCATTTT. Translation: CASSQGAQPQHF. The gene calls are TRBV14 and TRBJ1-5; D unresolved. The CDR3 has 12 residues. The germline CDR1 and CDR2 sequences are SGHDN and FVKESK. Deletions cut 1 base from V and 7 bases from J, with 5 bases between.

This clone was seen a handful of times. The V and J genes are TRBV9 and TRBJ2-1; the match to TRBD2 covers 9 bases. Trimming cost V 0 bases and J 7 bases; bases outside gene matches: 5. The germline V gene has CDR1 SGDLS and CDR2 YYNGEE. CDR3 length: 15 amino acids. The CDR3 coding sequence is TGTGCCAGCAGCGTAGGCGGGAGGGCTTGGAATGAGCAGTTCTTC. Amino acids: CASSVGGRAWNEQFF.

This clone was seen more than once but under ten times. The chain carries TRBV2 and TRBJ2-1; the match to TRBD2 covers 8 bases. CDR1 SNHLY and CDR2 FYNNEI come from the germline V gene. The CDR3 totals 12 residues. V dropped 8 bases and J dropped 6; count of bases not matched to a gene: 3. The CDR3 DNA is TGTGCCAGCTACCTAGCGGGCAATGAGCAGTTCTTC. This sequence encodes CASYLAGNEQFF.